What follows is one TCR beta chain and its context. The antigen remains unidentified. Per the germline V gene, CDR1 is MNHNY and CDR2 is SVGAGI (reference sequence). The CDR3 loop spans 14 amino acids. The V and J ends lost 4 bases and 11 bases, in that order; junction bases with no gene match: 8. The sample comes from a study of shared clonotypes between healthy human individuals. On sorted subsets, replicate PCRs used 200 to 250 ng DNA, or approximately 33,000 T cell genomes. Clones were read by immunoSEQ multiplex PCR, and TCRdb kept only the in-frame ones, dropping some. Altogether around 550,000 clones are present, approximately 95% being singletons, with the ten largest covering roughly 0.06%. Study-wide findings and caveats: A generally larger estimated richness was seen in naive subsets than in memory subsets.

The TCR comes from a woman aged 25 to 39 in good health. Sequenced: naive CD4+ T cells sorted from blood. Stated subset: CD45RA+ positively selected. The rearrangement links TRBV6-6 to TRBJ1-1, with 12 positions matching TRBD1. The CDR3 nucleotides are TGTGCCAGCAGTTTTCCGGGACAGGGGGCGGTGGCTTTCTTT. Translating gives CASSFPGQGAVAFF.